The clone carrying this TCR beta chain turned up a few times. Antigen specificity is unknown. Germline V CDR1 and CDR2: SGHDT, YYEEEE. This CDR3 is 15 amino acids long. Trimming took off 0 bases at V and 7 bases at J, with 15 bases between the two ends. Researchers ran the PCR with 60 Vbeta and 13 Jbeta primers. Data came from immunoSEQ multiplex PCR; TCRdb stores just in-frame clones and leaves some out. The repertoire holds about 170,000 clones, with around three quarters as singletons. This specimen belongs to a study of cytomegalovirus exposure and HLA in healthy donors. The study's findings and limits: The likely origin of a cluster of highly shared sequence variants was a sequencing artifact. TCR beta sequences numbering more than 15,000 were associated with HLA alleles at 0.05 false discovery rate in a later analysis.

This receptor was obtained from a woman in her 30s in good health and CMV-seropositive. The sample comprised PBMCs. This chain connects TRBV5-6 to TRBJ2-3; tentative D call: TRBD2 (5 bases). The CDR3 protein is CASSLATRIINTQYF. CDR3 DNA sequence: TGTGCCAGCAGCTTGGCCACTAGGATCATCAATACGCAGTATTTT.